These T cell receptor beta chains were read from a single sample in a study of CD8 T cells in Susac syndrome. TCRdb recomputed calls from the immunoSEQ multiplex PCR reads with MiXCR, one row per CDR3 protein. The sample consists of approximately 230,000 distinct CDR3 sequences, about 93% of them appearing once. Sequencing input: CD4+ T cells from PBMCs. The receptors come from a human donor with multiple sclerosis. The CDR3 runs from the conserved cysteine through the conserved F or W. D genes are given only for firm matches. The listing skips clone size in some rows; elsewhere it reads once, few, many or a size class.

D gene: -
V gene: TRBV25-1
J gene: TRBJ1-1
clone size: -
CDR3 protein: CASSEIAGTEAFF
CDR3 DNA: TGTGCCAGCAGTGAAATTGCGGGCACTGAAGCTTTCTTT

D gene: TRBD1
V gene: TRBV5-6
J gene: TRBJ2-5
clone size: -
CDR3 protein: CASSLATGQYQETQYF
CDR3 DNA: TGTGCCAGCAGCTTGGCCACGGGACAGTACCAAGAGACCCAGTACTTC

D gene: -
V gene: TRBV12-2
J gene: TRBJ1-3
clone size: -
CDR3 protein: CASRPPLDVSGNTIYF
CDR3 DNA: TGTGCAAGTCGCCCCCCCCTGGACGTCTCTGGAAACACCATATATTTT

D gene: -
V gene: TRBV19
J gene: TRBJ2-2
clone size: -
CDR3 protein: CASSKMAGPNTGELFF
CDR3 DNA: TGTGCCAGTAGTAAAATGGCGGGACCTAACACCGGGGAGCTGTTTTTT

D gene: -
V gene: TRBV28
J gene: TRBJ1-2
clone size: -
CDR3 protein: CASSFSSYGYTF
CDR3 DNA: TGTGCCAGCAGTTTCTCTAGCTATGGCTACACCTTC

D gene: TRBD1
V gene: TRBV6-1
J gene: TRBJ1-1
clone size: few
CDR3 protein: CASILTGVNTEAFF
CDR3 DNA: TGTGCCAGCATCCTGACAGGGGTGAACACTGAAGCTTTCTTT

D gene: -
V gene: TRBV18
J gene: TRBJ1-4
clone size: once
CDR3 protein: CASSPAGAIEEKLFF
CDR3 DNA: TGTGCCAGCTCACCTGCGGGGGCGATTGAGGAAAAACTGTTTTTT

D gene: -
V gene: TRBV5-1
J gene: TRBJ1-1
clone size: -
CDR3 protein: CASSLAGQNTEAFF
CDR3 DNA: TGCGCCAGCAGCTTGGCGGGGCAGAACACTGAAGCTTTCTTT

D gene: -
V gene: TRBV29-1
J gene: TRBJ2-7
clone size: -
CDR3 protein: CSVVDIMKTYEQYF
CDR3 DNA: TGCAGCGTCGTGGACATAATGAAAACCTACGAGCAGTACTTC

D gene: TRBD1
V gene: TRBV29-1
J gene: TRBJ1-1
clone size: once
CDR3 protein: CSVQTGGRDTEAFF
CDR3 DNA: TGCAGCGTCCAGACAGGGGGCAGAGACACTGAAGCTTTCTTT

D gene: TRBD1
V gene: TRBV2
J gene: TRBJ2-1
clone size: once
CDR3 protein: CASIPVLGGEVFF
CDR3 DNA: TGTGCCAGCATTCCCGTGCTAGGGGGCGAGGTATTCTTC

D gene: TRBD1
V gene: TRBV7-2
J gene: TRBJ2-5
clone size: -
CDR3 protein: CASSRDRTGLSRTQYF
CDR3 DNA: TGTGCCAGCAGCAGAGACCGGACAGGGCTGTCTCGGACCCAGTACTTC

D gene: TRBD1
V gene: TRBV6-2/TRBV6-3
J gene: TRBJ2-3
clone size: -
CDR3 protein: CASSYGQGATDTQYF
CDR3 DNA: TGTGCCAGCAGTTACGGACAGGGGGCCACAGATACGCAGTATTTT

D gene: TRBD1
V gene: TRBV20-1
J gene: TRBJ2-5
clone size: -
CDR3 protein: CSATGGPLQETQYF
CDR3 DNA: TGCAGTGCCACAGGGGGACCCCTCCAAGAGACCCAGTACTTC

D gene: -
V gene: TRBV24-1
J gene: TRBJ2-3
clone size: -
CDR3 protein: CATMREGADTQYF
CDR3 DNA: TGTGCCACCATGAGGGAAGGGGCAGATACGCAGTATTTT

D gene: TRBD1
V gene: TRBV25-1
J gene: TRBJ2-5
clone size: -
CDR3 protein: CASKDRGNQETQYF
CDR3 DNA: TGTGCCAGCAAGGACAGGGGGAACCAAGAGACCCAGTACTTC

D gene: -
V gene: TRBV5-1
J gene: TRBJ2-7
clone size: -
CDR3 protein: CASRETPGDTYEQYF
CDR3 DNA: TGCGCCAGCAGGGAGACACCGGGCGACACCTACGAGCAGTACTTC